The rows below give T cell receptor beta chains drawn from one sample of a study of blood T cell repertoires in COVID-19. Sequencing was performed with immunoSEQ multiplex PCR; in TCRdb, only in-frame clones are kept and a portion is missing. The top ten clones hold over 2.5% of a sample with under 200,000 clones, roughly 84% of them seen once. Sequenced: peripheral blood. The origin of the receptors is a human donor with acute or convalescent COVID-19. The donor label of this sample is uncertain. Both conserved end residues are part of each CDR3. D genes are given only for firm matches. Clone size, where shown, is once, few, many, or a class for clones that have expanded.

J gene,clone size,V gene,D gene,CDR3 DNA,CDR3 protein
TRBJ1-1,-,TRBV7-6,TRBD1,TGTGCCAGCAGCTTCGGACAGGGGATGAACACTGAAGCTTTCTTT,CASSFGQGMNTEAFF
TRBJ2-7,once,TRBV6-5,TRBD1,TGTGCCAGCAGTTACTCGACAGGGTACGAGCAGTACTTC,CASSYSTGYEQYF
TRBJ2-1,-,TRBV9,TRBD1,TGTGCCAGCAGCGTATCCCTAGGGGACAGGGGTAATGAGCAGTTCTTC,CASSVSLGDRGNEQFF
TRBJ2-7,-,TRBV5-4,TRBD1,TGTGCCAGCAGTTCACCGGGACAGAGCTCCTACGAGCAGTACTTC,CASSSPGQSSYEQYF
TRBJ2-7,-,TRBV6-5,TRBD2,TGTGCCAGCAGTTACGACCGGGAGGGCTACGAGCAGTACTTC,CASSYDREGYEQYF
TRBJ1-1,-,TRBV5-1,TRBD1,TGCGCCAGCAGCTTACAGGGGGCGCCAAACACTGAAGCTTTCTTT,CASSLQGAPNTEAFF
TRBJ2-2,-,TRBV19,TRBD2,TGTGCCAGTAGTACTGGGCGGGGGGGCCCTAGGCTTGGGGAGCTGTTTTTT,CASSTGRGGPRLGELFF
TRBJ2-1,once,TRBV10-1,-,TGCGCCAGCAGCACAGGGTCCCTCTCCTACAATGAGCAGTTCTTC,CASSTGSLSYNEQFF
TRBJ1-5,-,TRBV30,-,TGTGCCTGGAGTGTCAGGGGAAATAGCAATCAGCCCCAGCATTTT,CAWSVRGNSNQPQHF
TRBJ1-5,-,TRBV19,-,TGTGCCAGTAGTATAGGGGCCACCCAGCCCCAGCATTTT,CASSIGATQPQHF
TRBJ2-7,-,TRBV29-1,-,TGCAGCGTGAAAGGTCCGGGAACCTACGAGCAGTACTTC,CSVKGPGTYEQYF
TRBJ2-7,-,TRBV7-2,-,TGTGCCAGCAGCTCCGGAGGGAAATACGAGCAGTACTTC,CASSSGGKYEQYF
TRBJ1-2,-,TRBV7-2,-,TGTGCCAGCAGCGCGAATACAGGATCTCACTATGGCTACACCTTC,CASSANTGSHYGYTF
TRBJ2-6,-,TRBV5-1,TRBD1,TGCGCCAGCAGCGTAGTCACAGGGGGTGGTGGGGCCAACGTCCTGACTTTC,CASSVVTGGGGANVLTF
TRBJ2-1,-,TRBV19,-,TGTGCCAGTAGTATCAACGGAGGCTCAGGCAGAGAGCAGTTCTTC,CASSINGGSGREQFF
TRBJ2-5,-,TRBV7-3,TRBD2,TGTGCCAGCAGCTCAACCGGACTAGCGGGGTCCCAAGAGACCCAGTACTTC,CASSSTGLAGSQETQYF
TRBJ2-7,-,TRBV30,TRBD2,TGTGCCTGGGGAGGGACTAGCGACTACGAGCAGTACTTC,CAWGGTSDYEQYF
TRBJ2-3,-,TRBV11-3,TRBD2,TGTGCCAGCAGCTTCACGGGACTAGCGGGGGCCAGCACAGATACGCAGTATTTT,CASSFTGLAGASTDTQYF
TRBJ1-2,-,TRBV5-1,-,TGCGCCAGCAGCTTGGAGGCAGGGAACTATGGCTACACCTTC,CASSLEAGNYGYTF
TRBJ1-1,few,TRBV19,-,TGTGCCAGTAGTATACGGGGGGGAGGCACTGAAGCTTTCTTT,CASSIRGGGTEAFF
TRBJ2-1,-,TRBV6-1,-,TGTGCCAGCAGTGAATCGACTGGCAATGAGCAGTTCTTC,CASSESTGNEQFF
TRBJ2-7,-,TRBV7-2,TRBD2,TGTGCCAGCAGCGCAATACTAGCGGGGGGCTACGAGCAGTACTTC,CASSAILAGGYEQYF
TRBJ2-3,-,TRBV2,TRBD2,TGTGCCAGCAGACGGAGAGCGGGGGCAGATACGCAGTATTTT,CASRRRAGADTQYF
TRBJ2-2,-,TRBV6-1,-,TGTGCCAGCAGTGATTGGGGCAGGGGACCCACCGGGGAGCTGTTTTTT,CASSDWGRGPTGELFF
TRBJ2-1,-,TRBV19,TRBD1,TGTGCCAGTAGTAACACAGGGGGCATGAATGAGCAGTTCTTC,CASSNTGGMNEQFF
TRBJ1-1,-,TRBV29-1,-,TGCAGTTCTGGGGGCAGTATGAACACTGAAGCTTTCTTT,CSSGGSMNTEAFF
TRBJ2-2,-,TRBV5-4,-,TGTGCCAGCAGCTTGGTCCTGGTTCATGGAGCGAACACCGGGGAGCTGTTTTTT,CASSLVLVHGANTGELFF
TRBJ1-5,-,TRBV9,-,TGTGCCAGCAGCGTAGGGGGGGACCTTTATCAGCCCCAGCATTTT,CASSVGGDLYQPQHF
TRBJ2-7,-,TRBV7-2,TRBD2,TGTGCCAGCAGTTCGAAGACTAGCGGGAGGGCCTTCTCCTACGAGCAGTACTTC,CASSSKTSGRAFSYEQYF